Below, 16 T cell receptor beta chains from the same sample are listed, as sequenced in a study of shared clonotypes between healthy human individuals. Here immunoSEQ multiplex PCR was the method, and the copy in TCRdb shows in-frame clones only, minus some. This table holds approximately 500,000 clones, 90% to 97% found once. Material for sequencing was naive CD4+ T cells sorted from blood. Specified subset: CD45RA+ positively selected. These receptors were taken from a woman in her thirties in good health.

Note on this clone: Other DNA sequences in the same sample also yield this CDR3. The genes are TRBV5-1 and TRBJ2-3, with D uncertain. Germline-derived CDR1 and CDR2 are SGHRS and YFSETQ. The CDR3 runs to 11 residues. V was trimmed by 2 bases and J by 3 bases, leaving 1 base between them. CDR3 sequence (DNA): TGCGCCAGCAGCTTTACAGATACGCAGTATTTT. This gives the protein CASSFTDTQYF. The entire variable domain, with the rest obtained from reference TRBV5-1 and TRBJ2-3, is as follows: KAGVTQTPRYLIKTRGQQVTLSCSPISGHRSVSWYQQTPGQGLQFLFEYFSETQRNKGNFPGRFSGRQFSNSRSEMNVSTLELGDSALYLCASSFTDTQYFGPGTRLTVL.

This clone has a single count. The chain joins TRBV6-1 to TRBJ1-4; no clear D gene. Trimming removed 11 bases at V and 0 bases at J, with 13 bases between. The CDR3 totals 14 residues. Germline lookup yields CDR1 MNHNS and CDR2 SASEGT. CDR3 bases: TGTGCCTCCCGGCCAGTTGCAACTAATGAAAAACTGTTTTTT. Amino acids: CASRPVATNEKLFF.

V is TRBV7-7 and J is TRBJ2-1, with TRBD1 matching 10 bases. Losses at the gene ends were 4 bases for V and 7 bases for J; bases not matched to a gene: 7. Germline values: CDR1 SSHAT, CDR2 FNYEAQ (reference sequence). This CDR3 region has 15 residues. The CDR3 DNA sequence: TGTGCCAGCAGCTCGGGACAGGGGCTAGGGAATGAGCAGTTCTTC. It specifies CASSSGQGLGNEQFF.

The V and J genes are TRBV2 and TRBJ2-7, with a weak D call TRBD1 (6 bases). The V and J ends lost 6 bases and 7 bases respectively, with 19 bases between them. CDR1 and CDR2 from the germline V gene are SNHLY and FYNNEI. The CDR3 sequence is 14 residues long. CDR3 protein: CASRPDSTPAEQYF. Here the CDR3 DNA reads TGTGCCAGCAGGCCGGACAGTACTCCGGCGGAGCAGTACTTC.

This clone has only one observation. This rearrangement joins TRBV5-1 to TRBJ2-1; D possibly matches TRBD1 or TRBD2 (5 bases each). Germline loops: CDR1 SGHRS, CDR2 YFSETQ. This CDR3 contains 16 residues. Trimming pared 4 bases from V and 5 bases from J, leaving 19 bases between. The CDR3: CASSLVAGTGHNEQFF. DNA for the CDR3: TGCGCCAGCAGCCTGGTGGCAGGGACGGGTCACAATGAGCAGTTCTTC.

V is TRBV28 and J is TRBJ2-7; 10 bases line up with TRBD1. From germline, CDR1 is MDHEN and CDR2 SYDVKM. V was pared by 7 bases and J by 3 bases, with 21 bases of the junction left unmatched. This CDR3 contains 19 residues. The CDR3 sequence: CASKPVTSGDGTGVYEQYF. In nucleotides, the CDR3 is TGTGCCAGCAAACCGGTGACAAGTGGGGACGGGACAGGGGTCTACGAGCAGTACTTC.

The chain joins TRBV28 to TRBJ2-7, with D tentatively TRBD2 (7 bases). Germline-derived CDR1 and CDR2 are MDHEN and SYDVKM. Trimming took 6 bases from V and 5 from J, leaving 14 bases between them. This CDR3 has 13 residues. The CDR3 nucleotides are TGTGCCAGCAGGGAGGGGGGGGTTAACGAGCAGTACTTC. Protein: CASREGGVNEQYF.

The CDR3 sequence is CASSPELAGGIETQYF. The DNA of the CDR3 is TGTGCCAGCAGTCCAGAACTAGCGGGAGGGATAGAGACCCAGTACTTC. The chain carries TRBV28 and TRBJ2-5; TRBD2 agrees at 13 bases. The CDR3 has 16 residues. With 5 bases clipped from V and 4 bases from J, the junction kept 7 bases outside the gene matches. The germline gives CDR1 MDHEN, CDR2 SYDVKM.

The chain couples TRBV28 to TRBJ2-2, with a possible D match to TRBD1 (5 bases). V dropped 2 bases and J dropped 1 base, with 11 bases sitting between them. CDR3 length equals 16 residues. Germline V lookup: CDR1 MDHEN, CDR2 SYDVKM. This CDR3 is CASSLGAGKNTGELFF. CDR3 sequence (DNA): TGTGCCAGCAGTTTAGGGGCAGGGAAGAACACCGGGGAGCTGTTTTTT. Combining the CDR3 with reference TRBV28 and TRBJ2-2 gives the whole variable domain DVKVTQSSRYLVKRTGEKVFLECVQDMDHENMFWYRQDPGLGLRLIYFSYDVKMKEKGDIPEGYSVSREKKERFSLILESASTNQTSMYLCASSLGAGKNTGELFFGEGSRLTVL.

The chain carries TRBV10-3 and TRBJ2-3; 8 positions match TRBD1. The germline V gene encodes CDR1 ENHRY and CDR2 SYGVKD. The V and J ends lost 0 bases and 3 bases, in that order; junction bases with no gene match: 5. CDR3 length equals 16 residues. The CDR3 nucleotides are TGTGCCATCAGTGAGTCGAGAGGGACAGGAACAGATACGCAGTATTTT. This gives the protein CAISESRGTGTDTQYF.

This clone was found a few times. The chain is built from TRBV28 and TRBJ1-4; a weak D match, TRBD1 (5 bases). The V end lost 3 bases, the J end lost 7 bases, and 9 bases lay between the germline ends. CDR1 and CDR2 from the germline V gene are MDHEN and SYDVKM. This CDR3 is 13 amino acids long. The CDR3 DNA sequence: TGTGCCAGCAGTTTTGGGGGGGGTGAAAAACTGTTTTTT. Translation gives CASSFGGGEKLFF.

The V and J genes are TRBV28 and TRBJ2-7, with 12 bases matching TRBD2. Germline CDR1 reads MDHEN; CDR2 reads SYDVKM. The CDR3 runs to 18 residues. After removal of 2 bases from V and 0 bases from J, the junction contained 8 bases not matched to a gene. The chain's CDR3 is CASSLRSGLAGSSYEQYF. The DNA of the CDR3 is TGTGCCAGCAGTTTACGGTCAGGACTAGCGGGAAGCTCCTACGAGCAGTACTTC. The variable domain in full, with the rest retrieved from reference TRBV28 and TRBJ2-7, is DVKVTQSSRYLVKRTGEKVFLECVQDMDHENMFWYRQDPGLGLRLIYFSYDVKMKEKGDIPEGYSVSREKKERFSLILESASTNQTSMYLCASSLRSGLAGSSYEQYFGPGTRLTVT.

The chain uses TRBV5-1 and TRBJ2-2; TRBD1 is a possible D gene (5 bases). The CDR3 runs to 15 residues. Germline-derived CDR1 and CDR2 are SGHRS and YFSETQ. The V end lost 4 bases, the J end lost 4 bases, and 14 bases lay between the germline ends. This CDR3 is CASSIKVQGTGELFF. The DNA for the CDR3 is TGCGCCAGCAGCATCAAGGTCCAGGGCACCGGGGAGCTGTTTTTT.

The chain combines TRBV7-9 with TRBJ1-2; 11 bases are shared with TRBD1. The CDR3 is 18 residues long. V lost 4 bases and J lost 4; bases outside the gene matches: 14. Germline V gene sequence: CDR1 SEHNR, CDR2 FQNEAQ (reference sequence). CDR3 region: CASSSPPRGQGALYGYTF. The CDR3 DNA sequence: TGTGCCAGCAGCTCGCCCCCAAGAGGACAGGGGGCACTCTATGGCTACACCTTC.

This chain joins TRBV28 and TRBJ2-5; TRBD2 aligns across 7 bases. In germline, CDR1 is MDHEN, CDR2 SYDVKM. The CDR3 has 16 amino acids. V lost 1 base to trimming and J lost 4 bases; unmatched junction nucleotides: 9. For the CDR3, the DNA is TGTGCCAGCAGTTTATCCGGCGGGAGAGTAGGAGAGACCCAGTACTTC. Its protein product is CASSLSGGRVGETQYF.

The chain uses TRBV28 and TRBJ2-7, with a weak D call TRBD2 (5 bases). The CDR3 runs 16 residues. The germline CDR1 and CDR2 sequences are MDHEN and SYDVKM. V was cut by 2 bases and J by 0 bases, with 14 bases left in between. The CDR3 bases are TGTGCCAGCAGTTTACCGAGGACGGGGAACTCCTACGAGCAGTACTTC. It translates to CASSLPRTGNSYEQYF. The full variable domain, completed using reference TRBV28 and TRBJ2-7, is DVKVTQSSRYLVKRTGEKVFLECVQDMDHENMFWYRQDPGLGLRLIYFSYDVKMKEKGDIPEGYSVSREKKERFSLILESASTNQTSMYLCASSLPRTGNSYEQYFGPGTRLTVT.